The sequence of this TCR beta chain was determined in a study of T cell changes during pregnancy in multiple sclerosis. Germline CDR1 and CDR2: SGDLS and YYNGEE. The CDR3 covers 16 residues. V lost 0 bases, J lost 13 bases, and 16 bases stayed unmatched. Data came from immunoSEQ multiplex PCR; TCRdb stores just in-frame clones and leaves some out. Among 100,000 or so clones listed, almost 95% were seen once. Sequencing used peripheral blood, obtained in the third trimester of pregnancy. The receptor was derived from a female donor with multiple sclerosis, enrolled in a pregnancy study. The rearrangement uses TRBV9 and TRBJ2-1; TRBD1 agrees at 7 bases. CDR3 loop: CASSVDPNLTGFNQFF. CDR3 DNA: TGTGCCAGCAGCGTAGATCCAAACCTGACAGGGTTCAATCAGTTCTTC.